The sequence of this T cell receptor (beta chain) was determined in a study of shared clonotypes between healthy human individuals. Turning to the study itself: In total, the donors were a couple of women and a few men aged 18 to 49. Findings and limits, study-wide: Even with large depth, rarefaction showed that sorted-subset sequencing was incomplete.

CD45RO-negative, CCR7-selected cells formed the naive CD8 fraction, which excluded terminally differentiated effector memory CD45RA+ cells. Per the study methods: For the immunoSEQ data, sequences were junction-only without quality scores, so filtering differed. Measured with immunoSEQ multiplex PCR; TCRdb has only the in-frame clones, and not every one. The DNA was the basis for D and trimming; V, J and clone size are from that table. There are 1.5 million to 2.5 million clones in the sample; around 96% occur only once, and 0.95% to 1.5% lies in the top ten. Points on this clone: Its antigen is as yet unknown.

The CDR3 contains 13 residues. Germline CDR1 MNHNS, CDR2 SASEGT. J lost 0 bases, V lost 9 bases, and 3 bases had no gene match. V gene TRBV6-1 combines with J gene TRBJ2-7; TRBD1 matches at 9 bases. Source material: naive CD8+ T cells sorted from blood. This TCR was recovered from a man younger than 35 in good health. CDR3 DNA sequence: TGTGCCAGTAAGACAGGGGGCTCCTACGAGCAGTACTTC. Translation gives CASKTGGSYEQYF.